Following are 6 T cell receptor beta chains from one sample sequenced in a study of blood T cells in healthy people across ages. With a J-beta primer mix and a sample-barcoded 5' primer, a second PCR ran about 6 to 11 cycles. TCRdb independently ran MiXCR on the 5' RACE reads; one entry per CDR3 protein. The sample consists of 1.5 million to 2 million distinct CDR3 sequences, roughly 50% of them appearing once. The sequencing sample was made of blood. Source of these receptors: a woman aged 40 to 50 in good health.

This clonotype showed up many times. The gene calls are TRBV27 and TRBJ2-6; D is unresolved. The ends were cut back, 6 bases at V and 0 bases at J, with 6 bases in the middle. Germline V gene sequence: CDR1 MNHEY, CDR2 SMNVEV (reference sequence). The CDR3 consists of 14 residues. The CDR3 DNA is TGTGCCAGCAGCTTTCACTCTGGGGCCAACGTCCTGACTTTC. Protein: CASSFHSGANVLTF.

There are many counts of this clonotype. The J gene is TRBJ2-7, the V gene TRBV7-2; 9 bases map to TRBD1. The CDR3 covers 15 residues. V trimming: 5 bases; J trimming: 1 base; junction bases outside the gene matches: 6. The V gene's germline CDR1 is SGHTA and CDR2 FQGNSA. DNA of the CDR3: TGTGCCAGCAGCCTGGGACAGGGAAGGTCCTACGAGCAGTACTTC. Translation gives CASSLGQGRSYEQYF.

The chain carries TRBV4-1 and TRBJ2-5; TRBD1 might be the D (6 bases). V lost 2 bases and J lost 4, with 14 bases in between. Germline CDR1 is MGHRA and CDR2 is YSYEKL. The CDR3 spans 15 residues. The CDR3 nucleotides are TGCGCCAGCAGCCAACTTTCAGGGGTCCGAGAGACCCAGTACTTC. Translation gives CASSQLSGVRETQYF.

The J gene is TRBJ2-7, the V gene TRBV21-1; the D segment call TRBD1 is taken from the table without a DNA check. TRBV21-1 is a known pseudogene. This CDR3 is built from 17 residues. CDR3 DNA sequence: TGTGCCAGCACCAGACGTTCGCTGGGACAGGGAGCCTACGAGCAGTACTTC. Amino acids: CASTRRSLGQGAYEQYF.

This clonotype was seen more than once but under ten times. Written as DNA, the CDR3 is TGCAGTGCTGCTAGTAGTGACAGGGGGAAAACAGATACGCAGTATTTT. Protein product: CSAASSDRGKTDTQYF. This sequence joins TRBV20-1 and TRBJ2-3; 9 bases line up with TRBD1. CDR1 DFQATT and CDR2 SNEGSKA come from the germline V gene (reference sequence). V shed 5 bases and J 3 bases; nucleotides not matched to a gene: 12. This CDR3 contains 16 residues.

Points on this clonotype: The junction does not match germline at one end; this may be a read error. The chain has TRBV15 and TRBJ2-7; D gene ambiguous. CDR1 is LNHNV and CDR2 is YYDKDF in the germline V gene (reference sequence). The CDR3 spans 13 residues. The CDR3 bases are TGTGTCACCGCCGTGGTAGCTTCCGACGAGCAGTACTTC. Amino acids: CVTAVVASDEQYF. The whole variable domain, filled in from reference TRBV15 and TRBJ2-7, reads DAMVIQNPRYQVTQFGKPVTLSCSQTLNHNVMYWYQQKSSQAPKLLFHYYDKDFNNEADTPDNFQSRRPNTSFCFLDIRSPGLGDTAMYLCVTAVVASDEQYFGPGTRLTVT.